A selection of T cell receptor beta chains follows, all from one sample in a study of CD8 T cells in ankylosing spondylitis. TCRdb called the 5' RACE reads again in MiXCR, with one record for every CDR3 protein. The sample yields about 89,000 distinct CDR3 sequences, roughly 30% seen once. The specimen sequenced was blood, either unsorted or a sorted T cell fraction (not recorded which). The receptors derive from a male donor with ankylosing spondylitis or in good health (not recorded which). CDR3s include the opening cysteine and the closing phenylalanine or tryptophan. A D gene is named only where the DNA matches it firmly. Where a row states a size, it is once, few, many or the class of an expanded clone; other rows omit it.

length	V	size	J	D	CDR3	DNA
16	TRBV2	.	TRBJ2-1	TRBD2	CASSPWGGGSYNEQFF	TGTGCCAGCAGTCCGTGGGGCGGGGGGTCCTACAATGAGCAGTTCTTC
16	TRBV6-1	.	TRBJ1-2	.	CASSLTWGGPGVGYTF	TGTGCCAGCAGTCTAACGTGGGGCGGCCCGGGGGTGGGCTACACCTTC
15	TRBV7-2	few	TRBJ1-1	.	CASSLERSLNTEAFF	TGTGCCAGCAGCTTAGAACGGAGCCTGAACACTGAAGCTTTCTTT
19	TRBV20-1	few	TRBJ2-2	TRBD1	CSATSGTGTGGTVAGELFF	TGCAGTGCCACCTCCGGGACCGGGACAGGGGGTACGGTCGCCGGGGAGCTGTTTTTT
13	TRBV9	few	TRBJ2-1	.	CASSAALAEEQFF	TGTGCCAGCAGCGCCGCACTAGCTGAGGAGCAGTTCTTC
16	TRBV5-1	.	TRBJ1-1	TRBD1	CASSLGAGGASTEAFF	TGCGCCAGCAGCTTGGGGGCAGGGGGGGCGAGCACTGAAGCTTTCTTT
17	TRBV7-2	.	TRBJ1-5	.	CASSLGRVDGSNQPQHF	TGTGCCAGCAGCTTAGGTCGGGTCGACGGGAGCAATCAGCCCCAGCATTTT
15	TRBV5-1	.	TRBJ2-2	.	CASSLGSRGTGALFF	TGCGCCAGCAGCTTGGGGTCCAGAGGCACCGGGGCGCTGTTTTTT
14	TRBV5-1	.	TRBJ2-7	TRBD1	CASSWDRGTYEQYF	TGCGCCAGCAGTTGGGACAGGGGTACCTACGAGCAGTACTTC
14	TRBV10-3	.	TRBJ1-1	.	CAIRDGTLNTEAFF	TGTGCCATCAGAGACGGCACCTTGAACACTGAAGCTTTCTTT
11	TRBV29-1	.	TRBJ2-2	.	CSVEVGGELFF	TGCAGCGTTGAAGTAGGCGGGGAGCTGTTTTTT
13	TRBV6-5	.	TRBJ1-5	.	CASSYSGDQPQHF	TGTGCCAGCAGTTACTCGGGGGATCAGCCCCAGCATTTT
15	TRBV29-1	.	TRBJ1-1	.	CSVKKFSDGGTEAFF	TGCAGCGTCAAGAAATTCAGCGATGGGGGCACTGAAGCTTTCTTT
13	TRBV20-1	.	TRBJ1-3	.	CSMKLASGNTIYF	TGCAGTATGAAACTGGCCTCTGGAAACACCATATATTTT